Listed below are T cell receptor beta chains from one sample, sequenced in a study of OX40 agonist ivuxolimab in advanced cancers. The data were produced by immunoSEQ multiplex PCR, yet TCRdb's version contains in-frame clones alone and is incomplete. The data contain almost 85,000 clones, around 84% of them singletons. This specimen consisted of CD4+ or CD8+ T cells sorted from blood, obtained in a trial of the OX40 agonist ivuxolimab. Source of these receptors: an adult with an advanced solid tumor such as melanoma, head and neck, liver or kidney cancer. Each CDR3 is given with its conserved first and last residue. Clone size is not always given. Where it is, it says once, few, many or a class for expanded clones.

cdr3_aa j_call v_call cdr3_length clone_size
CASSPRMVNNGAEAFF TRBJ1-1 TRBV18 16 .
CASSFASGVYNEQFF TRBJ2-1 TRBV5-1 15 .
CASSRTGGLYEQYF TRBJ2-7 TRBV18 14 .
CASSQALNQPQHF TRBJ1-5 TRBV4-1 13 .
CASSIPPRVAGGLFSYNEQFF TRBJ2-1 TRBV19 21 .
CASSGQGSNQPQHF TRBJ1-5 TRBV19 14 .
CASSQDAGTGNTIYF TRBJ1-3 TRBV4-2 15 .
CASSLRQGNNSPLHF TRBJ1-6 TRBV7-2 15 .
CASRDRGDTQYF TRBJ2-3 TRBV2 12 once
CASSYSGRAAYEQYF TRBJ2-7 TRBV7-2 15 .
CASSLLQGSTDTQYF TRBJ2-3 TRBV5-1 15 .
CASGLNQRGGISFTDTQYF TRBJ2-3 TRBV12-5 19 .
CASSLWGATEAFF TRBJ1-1 TRBV5-1 13 .
CASSLGPLGANTEAFF TRBJ1-1 TRBV5-1 16 .
CASSSQGIDEQYF . TRBV7-2 13 .
CASSLSTSYYEQYF TRBJ2-7 TRBV7-9 14 .
CAWSTPGVINNGYTF TRBJ1-2 TRBV30 15 .
CASSFRSTNEKLFF TRBJ1-4 TRBV6-5 14 .
CASSRQGSGNTEAFF TRBJ1-1 TRBV27 15 .
CASSHGGGYEQYF . TRBV6-5 13 .
CASILPSDYNEQFF TRBJ2-1 TRBV2 14 .
CASSFLTAEAGLLPSRTNTGELFF TRBJ2-2 TRBV27 24 .
CASSQTESSTYEQYF TRBJ2-7 TRBV28 15 .
CSVEGAKDEKLFF TRBJ1-4 TRBV29-1 13 .
CASSPGHSSYNEQFF TRBJ2-1 TRBV5-1 15 .
CASSQEGDTISGNTIYF TRBJ1-3 TRBV4-2 17 .
CASSLTSGLMNSPLHF TRBJ1-6 TRBV5-1 16 .
CASSLAKTGVRGETQYF TRBJ2-5 TRBV7-2 17 .
CASVGQGYGYTF TRBJ1-2 TRBV19 12 few
CAWNLLAGGLTGELFF TRBJ2-2 TRBV30 16 .
CASSFGRGADTQYF TRBJ2-3 TRBV27 14 .
CASGGGDTYNSPLHF TRBJ1-6 TRBV6-5 15 .
CASSESGANVLTF TRBJ2-6 TRBV10-1 13 .
CAWSNTGVGGYTF TRBJ1-2 TRBV30 13 .
CASSLRGTNGYTF TRBJ1-2 TRBV27 13 .
CASSFRGTGGTDTQYF TRBJ2-3 TRBV5-1 16 .
CASSSSYGNSPLHF TRBJ1-6 TRBV27 14 few
CASSEGTAKGYEQYF TRBJ2-7 TRBV6-1 15 .
CASSWEDRSYNEQFF TRBJ2-1 TRBV5-5 15 .
CASSRTSGVRGETQYF TRBJ2-5 TRBV14 16 .
CASSPRQGGEQYF TRBJ2-7 TRBV7-6 13 .
CASKWLASSYEQYF TRBJ2-7 TRBV19 14 once
CASSSTPNGYGYTF TRBJ1-2 TRBV7-6 14 .
CASVGQSYSPLHF TRBJ1-6 TRBV10-2 13 .
CASSRGQAGSTEAFF TRBJ1-1 TRBV18 15 .
CASSSRQGAGANVLTF TRBJ2-6 TRBV7-2 16 .
CASSEDVKGTEITGELFF TRBJ2-2 TRBV10-1 18 .
CASSEWDSPLHF TRBJ1-6 TRBV7-2 12 .
CAIRKEQGGDTQYF TRBJ2-3 TRBV10-3 14 .
CASSFGRVYRGANVLTF TRBJ2-6 TRBV5-1 17 once
CASSQGRKDTEAFF TRBJ1-1 TRBV4-3 14 .
CATSRGVGTANEKLFF TRBJ1-4 TRBV15 16 .
CASSSPRGEQYF TRBJ2-7 TRBV11-3 12 .
CASSEREGALGNTIYF TRBJ1-3 TRBV2 16 .